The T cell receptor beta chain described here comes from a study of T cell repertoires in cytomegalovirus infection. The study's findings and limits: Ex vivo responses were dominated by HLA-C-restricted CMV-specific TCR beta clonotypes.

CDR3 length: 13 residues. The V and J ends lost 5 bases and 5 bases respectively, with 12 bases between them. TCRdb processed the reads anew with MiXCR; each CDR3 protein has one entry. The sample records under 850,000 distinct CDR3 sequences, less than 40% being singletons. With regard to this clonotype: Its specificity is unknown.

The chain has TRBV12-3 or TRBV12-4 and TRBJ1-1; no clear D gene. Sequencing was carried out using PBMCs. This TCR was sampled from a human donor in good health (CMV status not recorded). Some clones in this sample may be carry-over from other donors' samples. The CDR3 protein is CASSNLGRTEAFF. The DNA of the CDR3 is TGTGCCAGCAGTAATTTGGGCAGGACTGAAGCTTTCTTT.